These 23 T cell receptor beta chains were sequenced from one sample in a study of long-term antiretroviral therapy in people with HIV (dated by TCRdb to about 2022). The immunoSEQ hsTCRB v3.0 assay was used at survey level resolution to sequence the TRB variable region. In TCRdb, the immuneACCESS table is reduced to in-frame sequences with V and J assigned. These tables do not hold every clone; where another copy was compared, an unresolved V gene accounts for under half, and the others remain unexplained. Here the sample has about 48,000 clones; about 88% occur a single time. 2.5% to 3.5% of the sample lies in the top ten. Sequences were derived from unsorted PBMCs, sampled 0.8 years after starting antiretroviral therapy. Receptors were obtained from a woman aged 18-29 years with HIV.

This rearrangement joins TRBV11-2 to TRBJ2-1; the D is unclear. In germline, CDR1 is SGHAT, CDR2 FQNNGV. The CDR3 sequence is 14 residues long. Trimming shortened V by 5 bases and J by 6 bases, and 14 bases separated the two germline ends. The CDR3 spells CASSGGLPTNEQFF. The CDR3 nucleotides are TGTGCCAGCAGCGGCGGCCTACCGACCAATGAGCAGTTCTTC. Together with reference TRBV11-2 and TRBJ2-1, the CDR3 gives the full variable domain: EAGVAQSPRYKIIEKRQSVAFWCNPISGHATLYWYQQILGQGPKLLIQFQNNGVVDDSQLPKDRFSAERLKGVDSTLKIQPAKLEDSAVYLCASSGGLPTNEQFFGPGTRLTVL.

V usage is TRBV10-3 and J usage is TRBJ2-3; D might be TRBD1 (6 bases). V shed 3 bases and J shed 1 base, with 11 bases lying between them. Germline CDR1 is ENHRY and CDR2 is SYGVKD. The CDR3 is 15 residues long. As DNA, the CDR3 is TGTGCCATCAGTGAATCGACAGGACGCACAGATACGCAGTATTTT. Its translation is CAISESTGRTDTQYF.

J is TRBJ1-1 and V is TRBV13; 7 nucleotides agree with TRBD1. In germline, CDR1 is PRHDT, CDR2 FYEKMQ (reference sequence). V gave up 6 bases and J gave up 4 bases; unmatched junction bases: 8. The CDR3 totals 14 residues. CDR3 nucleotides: TGTGCCAGCAGACCCGAGGGGGCGGGCACTGAAGCTTTCTTT. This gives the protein CASRPEGAGTEAFF.

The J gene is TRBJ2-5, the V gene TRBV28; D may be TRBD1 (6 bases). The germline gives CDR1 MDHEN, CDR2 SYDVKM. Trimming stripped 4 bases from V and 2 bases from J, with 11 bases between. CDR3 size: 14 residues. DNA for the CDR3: TGTGCCAGCAGTTACAGGGCCACTCAAGAGACCCAGTACTTC. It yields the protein CASSYRATQETQYF.

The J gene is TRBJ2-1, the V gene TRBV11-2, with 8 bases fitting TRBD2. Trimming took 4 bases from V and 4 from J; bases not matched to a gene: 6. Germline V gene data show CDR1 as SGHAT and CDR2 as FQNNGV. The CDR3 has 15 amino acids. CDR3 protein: CASSSEPSGYNEQFF. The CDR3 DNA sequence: TGTGCCAGCAGCTCTGAACCTAGCGGGTACAATGAGCAGTTCTTC. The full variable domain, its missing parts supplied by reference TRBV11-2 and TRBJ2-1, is EAGVAQSPRYKIIEKRQSVAFWCNPISGHATLYWYQQILGQGPKLLIQFQNNGVVDDSQLPKDRFSAERLKGVDSTLKIQPAKLEDSAVYLCASSSEPSGYNEQFFGPGTRLTVL.

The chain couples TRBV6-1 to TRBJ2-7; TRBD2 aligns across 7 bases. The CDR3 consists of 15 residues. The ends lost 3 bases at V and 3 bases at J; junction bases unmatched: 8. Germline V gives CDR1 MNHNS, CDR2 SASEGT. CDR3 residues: CASSESPGLFYEQYF. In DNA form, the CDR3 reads TGTGCCAGCAGTGAGTCTCCGGGACTATTCTACGAGCAGTACTTC.

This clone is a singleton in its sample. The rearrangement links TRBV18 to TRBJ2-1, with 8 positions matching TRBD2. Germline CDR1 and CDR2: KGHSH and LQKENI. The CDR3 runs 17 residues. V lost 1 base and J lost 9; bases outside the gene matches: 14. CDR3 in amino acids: CASSPRVGGRTSGEQFF. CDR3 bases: TGTGCCAGCTCACCACGGGTCGGCGGGAGGACGTCCGGTGAGCAGTTCTTC. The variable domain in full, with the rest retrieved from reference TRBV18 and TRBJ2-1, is NAGVMQNPRHLVRRRGQEARLRCSPMKGHSHVYWYRQLPEEGLKFMVYLQKENIIDESGMPKERFSAEFPKEGPSILRIQQVVRGDSAAYFCASSPRVGGRTSGEQFFGPGTRLTVL.

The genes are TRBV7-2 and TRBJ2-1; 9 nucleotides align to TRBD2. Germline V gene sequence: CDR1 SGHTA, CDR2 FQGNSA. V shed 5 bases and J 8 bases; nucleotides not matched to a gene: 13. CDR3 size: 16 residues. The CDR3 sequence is CASSEVGGRAPDEQFF. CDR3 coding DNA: TGTGCCAGCAGCGAGGTGGGCGGGAGGGCCCCGGATGAGCAGTTCTTC.

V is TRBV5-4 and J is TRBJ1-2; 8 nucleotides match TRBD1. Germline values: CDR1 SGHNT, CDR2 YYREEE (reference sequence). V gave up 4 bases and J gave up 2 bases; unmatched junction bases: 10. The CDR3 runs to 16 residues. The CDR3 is CASSALGTGPNYGYTF. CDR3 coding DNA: TGTGCCAGCAGCGCGTTAGGGACAGGCCCAAACTATGGCTACACCTTC.

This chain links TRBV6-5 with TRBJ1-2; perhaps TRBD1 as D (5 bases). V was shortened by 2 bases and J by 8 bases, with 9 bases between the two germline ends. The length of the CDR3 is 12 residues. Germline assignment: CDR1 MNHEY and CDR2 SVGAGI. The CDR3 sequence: CASSYGEGGYTF. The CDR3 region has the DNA TGTGCCAGCAGTTACGGGGAGGGGGGCTACACCTTC.

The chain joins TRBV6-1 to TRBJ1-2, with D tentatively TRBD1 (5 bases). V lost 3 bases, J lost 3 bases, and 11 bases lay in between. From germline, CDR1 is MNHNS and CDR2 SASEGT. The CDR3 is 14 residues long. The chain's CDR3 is CASSEGTFDYGYTF. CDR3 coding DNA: TGTGCCAGCAGTGAGGGGACTTTCGACTATGGCTACACCTTC.

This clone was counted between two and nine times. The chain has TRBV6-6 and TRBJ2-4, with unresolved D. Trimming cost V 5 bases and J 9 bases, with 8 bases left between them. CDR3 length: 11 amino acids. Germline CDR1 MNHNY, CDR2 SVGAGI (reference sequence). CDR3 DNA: TGTGCCAGCAGTCCTTCGGTCATTCAGTACTTC. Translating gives CASSPSVIQYF.

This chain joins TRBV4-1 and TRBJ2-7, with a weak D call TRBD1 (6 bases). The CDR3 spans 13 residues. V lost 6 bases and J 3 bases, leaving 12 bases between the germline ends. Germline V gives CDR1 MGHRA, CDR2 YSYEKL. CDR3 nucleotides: TGCGCCAGCAGGGACAGACCCCTCTACGAGCAGTACTTC. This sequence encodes CASRDRPLYEQYF.

In DNA, the CDR3 is TGTGCCAGCAGTTACTCGGCCAAGGGGGTGACCGAGGGCTACACCTTC. It is translated as CASSYSAKGVTEGYTF. The chain recombines TRBV6-5 with TRBJ1-2, with a possible D match to TRBD1 (6 bases). The germline V and J ends were trimmed by 0 bases and 8 bases, with 19 bases remaining between them. The CDR3 length is 16 residues. Germline V CDR1 and CDR2: MNHEY, SVGAGI.

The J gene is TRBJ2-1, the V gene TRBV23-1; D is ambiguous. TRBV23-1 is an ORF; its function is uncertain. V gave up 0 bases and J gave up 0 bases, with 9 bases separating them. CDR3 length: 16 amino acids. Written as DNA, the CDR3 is TGCGCCAGCAGTCAATCAACCGGCAGCTCCTACAATGAGCAGTTCTTC. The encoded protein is CASSQSTGSSYNEQFF.

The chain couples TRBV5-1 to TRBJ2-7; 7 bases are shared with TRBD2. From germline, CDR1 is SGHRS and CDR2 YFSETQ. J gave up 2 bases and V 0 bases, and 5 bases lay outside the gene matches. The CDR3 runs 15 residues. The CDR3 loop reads CASSLGGRSPYEQYF. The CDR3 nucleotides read TGCGCCAGCAGCTTGGGCGGGAGAAGTCCCTACGAGCAGTACTTC. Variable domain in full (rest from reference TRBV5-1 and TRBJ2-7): KAGVTQTPRYLIKTRGQQVTLSCSPISGHRSVSWYQQTPGQGLQFLFEYFSETQRNKGNFPGRFSGRQFSNSRSEMNVSTLELGDSALYLCASSLGGRSPYEQYFGPGTRLTVT.

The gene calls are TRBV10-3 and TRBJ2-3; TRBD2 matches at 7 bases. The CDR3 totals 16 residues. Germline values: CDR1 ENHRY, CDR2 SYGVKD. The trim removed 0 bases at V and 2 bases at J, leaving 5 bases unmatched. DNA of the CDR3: TGTGCCATCAGTGAGTCGCTAGCGGACAACACAGATACGCAGTATTTT. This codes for CAISESLADNTDTQYF.

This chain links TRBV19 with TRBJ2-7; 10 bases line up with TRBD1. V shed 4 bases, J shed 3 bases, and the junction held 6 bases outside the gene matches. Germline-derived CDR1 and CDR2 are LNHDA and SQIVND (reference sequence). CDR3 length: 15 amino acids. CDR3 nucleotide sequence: TGTGCCAGTAGTACCCAGACAGGGGGCGACTACGAGCAGTACTTC. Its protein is CASSTQTGGDYEQYF. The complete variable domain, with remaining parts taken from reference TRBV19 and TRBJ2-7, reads DGGITQSPKYLFRKEGQNVTLSCEQNLNHDAMYWYRQDPGQGLRLIYYSQIVNDFQKGDIAEGYSVSREKKESFPLTVTSAQKNPTAFYLCASSTQTGGDYEQYFGPGTRLTVT.

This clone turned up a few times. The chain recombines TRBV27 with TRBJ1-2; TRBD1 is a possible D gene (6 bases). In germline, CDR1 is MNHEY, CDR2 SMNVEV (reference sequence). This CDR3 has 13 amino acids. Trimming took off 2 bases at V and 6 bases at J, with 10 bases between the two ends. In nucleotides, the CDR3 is TGTGCCAGCAGTTTAGGGGGGGCCAATGGCTACACCTTC. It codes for CASSLGGANGYTF.

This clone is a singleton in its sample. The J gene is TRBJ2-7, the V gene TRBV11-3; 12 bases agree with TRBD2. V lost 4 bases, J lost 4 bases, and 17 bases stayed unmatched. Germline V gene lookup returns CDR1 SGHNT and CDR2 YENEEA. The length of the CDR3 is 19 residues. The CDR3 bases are TGTGCCAGCAGCTCCCGGGACATTACTAGCGGGGGGATCTCGTACGAGCAGTACTTC. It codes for CASSSRDITSGGISYEQYF.

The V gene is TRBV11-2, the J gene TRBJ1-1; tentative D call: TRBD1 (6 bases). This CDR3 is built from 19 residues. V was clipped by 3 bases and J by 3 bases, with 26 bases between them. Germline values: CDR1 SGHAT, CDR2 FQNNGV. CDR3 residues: CASSFPRRTPRTEYTEAFF. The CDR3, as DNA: TGTGCCAGCAGCTTTCCTCGACGAACCCCCAGGACAGAATACACTGAAGCTTTCTTT.

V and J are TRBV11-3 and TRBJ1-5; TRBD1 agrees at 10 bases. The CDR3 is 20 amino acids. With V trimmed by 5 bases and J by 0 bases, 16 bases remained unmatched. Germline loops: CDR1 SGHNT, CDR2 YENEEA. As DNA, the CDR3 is TGTGCCAGCAGCCCACTCCGGGACAGGGGAGGGCCCCATAGCAATCAGCCCCAGCATTTT. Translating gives CASSPLRDRGGPHSNQPQHF.

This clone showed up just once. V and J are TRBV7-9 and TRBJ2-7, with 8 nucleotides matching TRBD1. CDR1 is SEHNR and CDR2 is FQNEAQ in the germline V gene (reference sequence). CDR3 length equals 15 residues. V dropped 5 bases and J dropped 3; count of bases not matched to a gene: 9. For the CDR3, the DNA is TGTGCCAGCAGCGACGGGACAGGTAGGGGCTACGAGCAGTACTTC. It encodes CASSDGTGRGYEQYF.